The sequence of this T cell receptor (beta chain) was determined in a study of cytotoxic CD8 clonotypes in ibrutinib-treated CLL. Study-level background: Response samples were drawn at a median of about twelve months of treatment, range 6 to 36.

With regard to this clone: Antigen unknown.

This CDR3 contains 16 residues. Germline V gene sequence: CDR1 SGHTA, CDR2 FQGNSA. V was shortened by 0 bases and J by 2 bases, with 13 bases between the two germline ends. Findings of the study overall: Sampling times differed between sustained-remission and progressing patients.

The method was immunoSEQ multiplex PCR; TCRdb's version includes in-frame clones alone and lacks a portion of them. Of roughly 130,000 clones listed, under 95% were seen once; the top ten hold more than 10%. TCR beta libraries used roughly 2 micrograms of DNA from cryopreserved PBMCs. The sample in question was PBMCs, obtained after 12 months of ibrutinib treatment. This TCR was sampled from a human donor with chronic lymphocytic leukemia. This chain links TRBV7-2 with TRBJ1-1; D is undetermined. This CDR3 reads CASSLALMSINTEAFF. Written as DNA, the CDR3 is TGTGCCAGCAGCTTAGCGCTTATGAGTATAAACACTGAAGCTTTCTTT. The entire variable domain, with the rest obtained from reference TRBV7-2 and TRBJ1-1, is as follows: GAGVSQSPSNKVTEKGKDVELRCDPISGHTALYWYRQSLGQGLEFLIYFQGNSAPDKSGLPSDRFSAERTGGSVSTLTIQRTQQEDSAVYLCASSLALMSINTEAFFGQGTRLTVV.